A single sample is the source of the 4 T cell receptor beta chains below, sequenced in a study of T-cell reconstitution after alpha-beta-depleted transplantation in children. Unique molecular identifiers were incorporated into the prepared TCRbeta library. TCRdb re-called the PCR reads with MiXCR, one entry per CDR3 protein. The sample lists a few hundred thousand distinct CDR3 sequences, about 8.8% occurring once. The input for sequencing was PBMCs from the stem cell graft donor, taken from the stem cell graft. The receptor set was obtained from a human donor who donated a stem cell graft to a child with SCID.

This clonotype was recorded many times. The chain couples TRBV6-4 to TRBJ2-2; 9 bases are a match to TRBD1. The germline CDR1 and CDR2 sequences are MRHNA and SNTAGT. With 0 bases clipped from V and 6 bases from J, the junction kept 2 bases outside the gene matches. CDR3 size: 15 residues. In DNA form, the CDR3 reads TGTGCCAGCAGTGACTCGGGGGACAGGGCCGGGGAGCTGTTTTTT. Translated: CASSDSGDRAGELFF.

As to this clonotype: This could be a read error, since a much larger clone is one nucleotide away. The rearrangement uses TRBV4-3 and TRBJ2-7, with a possible D match to TRBD1 (5 bases). Germline values: CDR1 LGHNA, CDR2 YSLEER. The CDR3 runs to 16 residues. CDR3: CASSQGVGLSSYELYF. The CDR3 coding sequence is TGCGCCAGCAGCCAAGGGGTGGGGCTTAGCTCCTACGAGCTGTACTTC.

Many counts were recorded for this clonotype. The chain has TRBV27 and TRBJ2-3, with a weak D call TRBD2 (6 bases). Germline CDR1 and CDR2: MNHEY and SMNVEV (reference sequence). Deletions cut 6 bases from V and 6 bases from J, with 13 bases between. The CDR3 has 13 residues. The CDR3 DNA sequence: TGTGCCAGCAGCCCTTGGGGGGTGGATACGCAGTATTTT. Translation gives CASSPWGVDTQYF.

The chain combines TRBV9 with TRBJ1-2; D is ambiguous. Germline V gives CDR1 SGDLS, CDR2 YYNGEE. CDR3 size: 14 residues. The V and J ends lost 2 bases and 2 bases respectively, with 10 bases between them. CDR3 sequence reads: CASSVGRANYGYTF. In DNA, the CDR3 is TGTGCCAGCAGCGTCGGACGGGCCAACTATGGCTACACCTTC.